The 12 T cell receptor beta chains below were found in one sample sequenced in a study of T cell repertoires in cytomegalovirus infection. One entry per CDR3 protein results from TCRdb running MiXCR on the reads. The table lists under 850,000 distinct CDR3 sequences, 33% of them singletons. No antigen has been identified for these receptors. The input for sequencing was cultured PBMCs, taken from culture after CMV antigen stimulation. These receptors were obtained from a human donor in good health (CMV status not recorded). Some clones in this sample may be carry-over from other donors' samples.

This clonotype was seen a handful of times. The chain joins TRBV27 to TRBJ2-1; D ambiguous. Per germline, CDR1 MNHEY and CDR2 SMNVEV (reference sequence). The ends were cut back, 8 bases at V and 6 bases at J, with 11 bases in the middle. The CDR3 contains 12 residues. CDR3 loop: CASGRTFNEQFF. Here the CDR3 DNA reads TGTGCCAGCGGCCGTACGTTCAATGAGCAGTTCTTC.

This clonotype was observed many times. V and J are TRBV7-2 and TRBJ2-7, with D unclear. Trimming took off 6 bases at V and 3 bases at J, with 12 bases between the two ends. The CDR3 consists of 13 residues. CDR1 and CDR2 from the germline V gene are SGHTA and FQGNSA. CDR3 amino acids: CASRDPPRYEQYF. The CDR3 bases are TGTGCCAGCAGAGACCCACCCCGCTACGAGCAGTACTTC.

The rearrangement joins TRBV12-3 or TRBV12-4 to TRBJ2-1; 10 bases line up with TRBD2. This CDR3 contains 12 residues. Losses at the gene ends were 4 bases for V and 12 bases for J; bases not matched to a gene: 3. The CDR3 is CASSSGLAWQFF. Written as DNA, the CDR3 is TGTGCCAGCAGTTCGGGACTAGCGTGGCAGTTCTTC.

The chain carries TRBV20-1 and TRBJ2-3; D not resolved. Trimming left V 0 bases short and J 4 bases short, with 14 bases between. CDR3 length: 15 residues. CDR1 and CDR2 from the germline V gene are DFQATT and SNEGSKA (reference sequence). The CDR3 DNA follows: TGCAGTGCTAGAGACGGTATAATTCTAGCAGATACGCAGTATTTT. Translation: CSARDGIILADTQYF.

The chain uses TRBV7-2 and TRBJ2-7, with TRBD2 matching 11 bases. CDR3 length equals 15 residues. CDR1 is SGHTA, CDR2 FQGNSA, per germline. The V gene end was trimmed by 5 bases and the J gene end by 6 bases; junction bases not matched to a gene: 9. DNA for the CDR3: TGTGCCAGCAGCACAGGACTAGCGGGTTTGGGCGAGCAGTACTTC. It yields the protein CASSTGLAGLGEQYF.

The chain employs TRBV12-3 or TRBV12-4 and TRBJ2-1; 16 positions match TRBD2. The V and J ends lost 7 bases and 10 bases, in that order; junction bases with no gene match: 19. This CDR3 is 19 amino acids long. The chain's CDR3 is CASTTGPGTSGRGVKEQFF. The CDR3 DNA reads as TGTGCCAGCACCACCGGACCCGGGACTAGCGGGAGGGGAGTCAAAGAGCAGTTCTTC.

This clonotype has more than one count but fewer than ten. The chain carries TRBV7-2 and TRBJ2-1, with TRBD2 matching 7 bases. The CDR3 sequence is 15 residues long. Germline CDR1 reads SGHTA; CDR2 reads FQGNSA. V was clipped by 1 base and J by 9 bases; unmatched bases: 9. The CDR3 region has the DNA TGTGCCAGCAGCTTAGATGGGGGGAGGGCCCGTGAGCAGTTCTTC. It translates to CASSLDGGRAREQFF.

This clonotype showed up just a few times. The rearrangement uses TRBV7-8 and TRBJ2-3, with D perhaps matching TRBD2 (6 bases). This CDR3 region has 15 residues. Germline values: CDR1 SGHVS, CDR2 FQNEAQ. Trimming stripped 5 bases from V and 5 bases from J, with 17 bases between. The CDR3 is CASSQYRTRGDTQYF. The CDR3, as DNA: TGTGCCAGCAGCCAGTACAGGACGCGGGGAGATACGCAGTATTTT.

The CDR3 spells CASSQPTGGLAKNIQYF. As DNA, the CDR3 is TGCGCCAGCAGCCAACCAACAGGGGGTCTAGCCAAAAACATTCAGTACTTC. The rearrangement links TRBV4-1 to TRBJ2-4, with 8 positions matching TRBD1. V gave up 2 bases and J gave up 0 bases; unmatched junction bases: 6. CDR3 length: 17 amino acids. Germline loops: CDR1 MGHRA, CDR2 YSYEKL.

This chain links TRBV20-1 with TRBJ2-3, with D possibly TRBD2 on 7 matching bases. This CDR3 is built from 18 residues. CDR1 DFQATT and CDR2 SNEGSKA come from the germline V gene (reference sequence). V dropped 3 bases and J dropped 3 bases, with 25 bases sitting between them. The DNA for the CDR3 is TGCAGTGCTAGTGGGGGAGGAGGGGGGGTTGGGAAAACAGATACGCAGTATTTT. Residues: CSASGGGGGVGKTDTQYF.

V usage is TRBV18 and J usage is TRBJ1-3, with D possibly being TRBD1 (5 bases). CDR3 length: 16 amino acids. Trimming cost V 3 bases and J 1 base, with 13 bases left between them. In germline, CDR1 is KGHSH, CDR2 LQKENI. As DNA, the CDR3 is TGTGCCAGCTCACCTTCGACCAGGGCGTCTGGAAACACCATATATTTT. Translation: CASSPSTRASGNTIYF.

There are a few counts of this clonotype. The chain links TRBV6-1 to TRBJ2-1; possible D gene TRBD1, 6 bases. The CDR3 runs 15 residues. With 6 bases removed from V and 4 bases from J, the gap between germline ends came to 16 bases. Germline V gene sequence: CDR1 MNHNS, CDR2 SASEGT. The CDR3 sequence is CASRNQDSPYNEQFF. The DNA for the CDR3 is TGTGCCAGCAGGAATCAGGACAGTCCATACAATGAGCAGTTCTTC.